This TCR beta chain is drawn from a study of cytomegalovirus exposure and HLA in healthy donors (dated by TCRdb to 2016 to 2017). About the study as a whole: According to an earlier analysis of 587 of the donors, about 179 million T cells yielded 90 million to 140 million unique TCR beta sequences and around 300 Gb of sequence data. An early release that covered about 640 HLA-typed donors contained approximately 320 gigabases of sequencing data and roughly 84 million unique TCR sequences. Among the roughly 380 genotyped donors, approximately 82% belonged to the genetic ancestry cluster associated with self-reported Caucasian donors. The study was designed to test whether signatures of past pathogen exposure could be identified by cataloging public T cell receptors. Using immunosequencing, the study profiled T cell repertoires from roughly 650 subjects and related those repertoires to cytomegalovirus serostatus. Along with the roughly 710-subject first cohort, a separate validation cohort of around 120 different subjects was used. To predict cytomegalovirus infection status, the study combined high-throughput TCR immunosequencing, statistical association of individual TCRs with disease status, and machine learning. A later analysis re-analyzed previously published TCR beta repertoires from about 600 donors and added high-resolution HLA genotyping to study TCR occurrence patterns. Rather than drawing on any new phenotypic data, the later analysis identified candidate immune exposures from TCR beta sequences and the way those sequences occurred across donors. An earlier analysis of 587 of the donors used high-throughput TCR beta sequencing to judge whether each TCR beta V gene segment behaved as functional or pseudogenic. Donor age, sex, ethnicity and CMV serostatus were compiled alongside the repertoire data. Genome-wide SNP genotypes for about 65% of the roughly 670 donors were used in a later genetic analysis, which treated that subset as a discovery cohort. Every discovery cohort repertoire had been produced on one sequencing platform. Class I and class II HLA loci were covered by the typing at four-digit resolution. The number of typed donors differed by locus: roughly 629-640 for A, B, C, DRB1 and DQB1; 500 to 550 for DQA1; about 600 for DPA1; and roughly 490 for DPB1. Four or five DR-DQ haplotypes were handled as single units for association and clustering, since linkage in the cohort was strong. On average, roughly 250,000 unique TCR beta nucleotide sequences were sequenced per donor among a few hundred genotyped donors of the cohort, with roughly 18% of those sequences being non-productive. Beyond this particular receptor, the publication reports: A later genetic analysis associated a missense DCLRE1C variant with V-gene and J-gene trimming of TCR beta chains, and an independent cohort replicated the association. Broadly in line with IMGT annotations, most TCR beta V segments showed up in productive rearrangements about 90% or about 30% of the time in an earlier analysis of several hundred of the donors. Across donors, most TCR sequences were observed very rarely, whereas some public TCRs were present in many individuals. In vitro tests confirmed that three of the cytomegalovirus-associated TCR beta chains recognize cytomegalovirus antigens. Because counts were too low, about 18 rarely observed V segments, including chromosome 9 orphons, were excluded from the earlier analysis of fewer than 650 of the donors. Because HLA typing was missing for some donors at each locus, association tests included only the typed subset. A cluster of highly shared sequence variants was judged likely to be a technical artifact of the sequencing pipeline. A later analysis found that most CMV-associated TCR beta chains appeared HLA-restricted, with HLA associations seemingly driven largely by CMV exposure. Specific HLA alleles were associated with around 18,000 TCR beta sequences at a false discovery rate of 0.05 in a later analysis. Only TCR beta chains were sequenced in this cohort, and the absence of alpha or paired-chain data limited detectable features. It was suggested by the authors that the approach could potentially be generalized to other disease states and immunological phenotypes. For the cohort, immune exposure information was limited to CMV serostatus. Correlated functional status among segregating V segments might reflect linkage disequilibrium, but an unknown experimental factor could not be ruled out. Strong co-occurrence of HLA alleles, especially DR and DQ, made assigning TCR associations to individual alleles difficult. In a later analysis, the rate of TCR association differed among HLA loci, with DRB1 alleles having the most associated TCRs and HLA-C alleles having the fewest. A total of about 150 TCR beta chains were listed by the study as associated with cytomegalovirus. The classifier was reported to diagnose cytomegalovirus status with high specificity and sensitivity in both the original and validation cohorts. In a later analysis, several top co-occurrence clusters were reported to appear linked to parvovirus B19, influenza, CMV and Epstein-Barr virus. Presence/absence analyses assumed roughly uniform sequencing depth across donors, an assumption that may not hold. A further reported finding was that TCR beta sequences accurately predicted the HLA-A and HLA-B alleles for most subjects in the first cohort. In a later analysis, HLA-associated TCR beta chains were found to be more clonally expanded and to have lower generation probabilities than equally common non-associated chains. In a later genetic analysis, fewer N-insertions in productive TCRs were reported among donors in an Asian-associated ancestry cluster than the roughly 640-donor mean. Some IMGT-functional V segments, including TRBV6-2 and TRBV6-3, could not be distinguished by the 87-base-pair reads and were therefore excluded.

In total, roughly 710 healthy bone marrow donors made up the cohort. Cohort members were all nominally healthy when sampled, although unrecorded immune exposures were likely present. The donor was CMV seronegative and belonged to the group of 352 seronegative cohort members. Every donor gave a peripheral blood sample, and the peripheral blood mononuclear cells from that sample were used for TCR beta sequencing. Genomic DNA extraction from the blood cell samples was performed with the Qiagen DNeasy Blood Extraction Kit. The CDR3 covers 15 residues, taking in both the cysteine and the phenylalanine. Of the read, only the CDR3 DNA is kept; its 45 bases are in frame from base 1. Trimming at the junction amounts to 1 base on V and 1 base on J, and the germline ends lie 10 bases apart. Sequences MNHNS (CDR1) and SASEGT (CDR2) are obtained from the germline V gene. A remark on this clone: It has no known antigen specificity. It has no much larger one-base neighbor in the sample; base qualities were not kept.

Libraries were constructed by the immunoSEQ multiplex PCR assay. A mixture of 60 forward primers for TCR Vbeta segments and 13 reverse primers for TCR Jbeta segments was used in the multiplex PCR. The CDR3 region of rearranged TCR beta genes was amplified from genomic DNA with a multiplex PCR assay. The Illumina HiSeq System was used to sequence the amplified TCR beta libraries as 87-base-pair reads. As for the original processing: A later analysis counted approximately 74 million unique TCR beta chains across the 690 or so repertoires, and 10 million to 12 million of these chains were shared by at least two donors. To remove PCR and sequencing errors, raw reads were error-corrected and collapsed into unique sequences using a nearest-neighbor algorithm that merged closely related sequences. CDR3 sequences were aligned to IMGT reference sequences to assign V, D and J gene segments. For a sequence to be retained, a match of at least six nucleotides to both a V gene segment and a J gene segment was required. Rearrangements were classified as productive when the CDR3 lacked stop codons and remained in frame with V and J, and all other rearrangements were classified as non-productive. Following IMGT convention, CDR3 was defined as the stretch from the second conserved V-encoded cysteine up to the conserved J-encoded phenylalanine. The earlier analysis of about 620 of the donors excluded sequences that lacked an unambiguous match to a single V gene segment. In an earlier analysis of 587 of the donors, V segments were called functional above 56.7% productive rearrangements and were called segregating when the between-donor standard deviation exceeded 5%. A statistical classification framework was built for diagnosing cytomegalovirus status from the catalog of TCR beta chain sequences. In a later analysis, V and J genes were assigned by comparing TCR nucleotide sequences against IMGT/GENE-DB human TR gene sequences. Using the TCRdist pipeline, a later analysis assigned CDR3 sequences along with most-parsimonious VDJ recombination scenarios. In a later analysis, each TCR beta chain was defined by its CDR3 amino acid sequence together with its V-gene family, and reads lacking a unique V-gene family were excluded. A later analysis removed several hundred highly shared, low-generation-probability nucleotide sequences to deal with suspected cross-contamination and a sequencing artifact. A later analysis calculated a clonal expansion index for each public chain from normalized within-repertoire ranks of inferred template counts. A later analysis computed generation probabilities with a VDJ recombination model fitted to out-of-frame rearrangements, and checked the results against IGoR. A later analysis scored TCR-TCR, TCR-HLA and TCR-CMV co-occurrence with hypergeometric tests, applying a repertoire-size bias correction to TCR pairs. To estimate false discovery rates, a later analysis permuted the HLA or CMV assignments 20 times. A later analysis grouped co-occurring TCRs with DBSCAN, adding TCRdist sequence similarity when clustering within HLA-allele-positive subsets. For co-occurrence clustering, repertoires with fewer than 30,000 or more than 120,000 public chains were excluded, along with four to six repertoires with anomalous nucleotide sharing. TCRdb took over this immuneACCESS table, retaining in-frame rearrangements with V and J assigned. Such tables are incomplete; in checked studies, under half of the missing clones stem from an unresolved V gene, and the remainder is unexplained. V and J calls and clone size are as listed in that table; D and trimming were resolved from the DNA. Present in this sample are roughly 110,000 clones, approximately 76% of which were seen just once. In total, the top ten clones hold about 2.5% of the sample.

The sequenced material came from PBMCs. This clonotype originated in a man younger than 35 in good health and CMV-seronegative. The chain uses TRBV6-1 and TRBJ1-1; a confident D gene designation cannot be given. The nucleotides read TGTGCCAGCAGTGAAGTTGCTCGGGGGAACACTGAAGCTTTCTTT. This is translated as CASSEVARGNTEAFF.